These 25 T cell receptor beta chains were all obtained from the same sample, sequenced in a study of OX40 agonist ivuxolimab in advanced cancers. The assay was immunoSEQ multiplex PCR, and TCRdb's table has in-frame clones only and misses some. The sample has 35,000 to 40,000 clones; 88% are singletons. Source: CD4+ or CD8+ T cells sorted from blood, taken in a trial of the OX40 agonist ivuxolimab. The receptors here all came from an adult with an advanced solid tumor such as melanoma, head and neck, liver or kidney cancer.

The chain carries TRBV6-6 and TRBJ2-7; D unresolved. The CDR3 has 10 residues. The V end lost 5 bases, the J end lost 4 bases, and 3 bases lay between the germline ends. The V gene's germline CDR1 is MNHNY and CDR2 SVGAGI (reference sequence). The CDR3 sequence: CASSVYEQYF. CDR3 sequence (DNA): TGTGCCAGCAGTGTTTACGAGCAGTACTTC.

The CDR3 spells CASTSFGELFF. In DNA, the CDR3 is TGTGCCAGCACGTCCTTCGGGGAGCTGTTTTTT. V and J are TRBV6-1 and TRBJ2-2; D not certain. The CDR3 totals 11 residues. Trimming cost V 7 bases and J 7 bases, with 7 bases left between them. Germline loops: CDR1 MNHNS, CDR2 SASEGT.

This clone was counted a few times. The chain employs TRBV4-2 and TRBJ2-1, with 10 positions matching TRBD2. The CDR3 is 16 amino acids. J gave up 4 bases and V 0 bases, and 3 bases lay outside the gene matches. Germline V lookup: CDR1 LGHNA, CDR2 YNFKEQ. CDR3 in amino acids: CASSQDTSGDYNEQFF. CDR3 DNA sequence: TGTGCCAGCAGCCAAGATACTAGCGGGGATTACAATGAGCAGTTCTTC.

The gene calls are TRBV18 and TRBJ2-2; unclear D gene. Looked up from germline, CDR1 is KGHSH and CDR2 is LQKENI. The ends were cut back, 6 bases at V and 4 bases at J, with 15 bases in the middle. The CDR3 is 15 residues long. CDR3 sequence reads: CASSPPDPRTGELFF. CDR3 nucleotide sequence: TGTGCCAGCTCCCCCCCCGACCCTCGCACCGGGGAGCTGTTTTTT.

This clone has more than one count but fewer than ten. This chain uses TRBV19 with TRBJ1-1, with 7 bases matching TRBD1. This CDR3 spans 13 amino acids. V trimming: 5 bases; J trimming: 6 bases; junction bases outside the gene matches: 6. CDR1 is LNHDA, CDR2 SQIVND, per germline (reference sequence). The CDR3 DNA is TGTGCCAGTAGTGTAGGGGGCGTTTCTGAAGCTTTCTTT. Amino acid sequence: CASSVGGVSEAFF.

The chain combines TRBV7-3 with TRBJ1-6; the match to TRBD1 covers 7 bases. Germline V gene data show CDR1 as SGHTA and CDR2 as FQGTGA. This CDR3 has 15 residues. V was pared by 6 bases and J by 5 bases, with 7 bases of the junction left unmatched. The CDR3 loop reads CASRYSGTDNSPLHF. The CDR3 nucleotides are TGTGCCAGCAGGTATTCCGGGACAGATAATTCACCCCTCCACTTT.

As DNA, the CDR3 is TGTGCCAGCAGCACAGAGAACACTGAAGCTTTCTTT. Its translation is CASSTENTEAFF. The J gene is TRBJ1-1, the V gene TRBV7-9; D is unresolved. Germline values: CDR1 SEHNR, CDR2 FQNEAQ (reference sequence). V lost 5 bases, J lost 1 base, and 5 bases lay in between. The CDR3 runs 12 residues.

The V call is TRBV4-3, the J call TRBJ2-7; no firm D call. The CDR3 loop spans 15 amino acids. Trimming shortened V by 0 bases and J by 1 base, and 10 bases separated the two germline ends. Germline V lookup: CDR1 LGHNA, CDR2 YSLEER. As DNA, the CDR3 is TGCGCCAGCAGCCAAGATAAGACGGGTTCCTACGAGCAGTACTTC. Its translation is CASSQDKTGSYEQYF.

This clone showed up just a few times. The V and J genes are TRBV19 and TRBJ2-1; weak D call: TRBD2 (5 bases). This CDR3 contains 14 residues. V lost 1 base and J lost 3, with 7 bases in between. CDR1 is LNHDA, CDR2 SQIVND, per germline (reference sequence). CDR3 loop: CASSIVGGYNEQFF. The CDR3 nucleotides read TGTGCCAGTAGTATAGTTGGAGGCTACAATGAGCAGTTCTTC.

The V gene is TRBV11-2, the J gene TRBJ2-7, with 8 bases aligning to TRBD1. Trimming took 0 bases from V and 3 from J; bases not matched to a gene: 4. Germline V gene data show CDR1 as SGHAT and CDR2 as FQNNGV. This CDR3 spans 15 amino acids. The CDR3 loop reads CASSLEAGGLYEQYF. The CDR3 DNA follows: TGTGCCAGCAGCTTAGAGGCAGGGGGCCTCTACGAGCAGTACTTC.

The genes are TRBV7-2 and TRBJ2-7; 11 bases are shared with TRBD2. Germline V gene sequence: CDR1 SGHTA, CDR2 FQGNSA. The trim removed 5 bases at V and 7 bases at J, leaving 10 bases unmatched. The length of the CDR3 is 15 residues. CDR3 residues: CASSSTTSGKREQYF. DNA for the CDR3: TGTGCCAGCAGCAGCACGACTAGCGGGAAACGAGAGCAGTACTTC.

As concerns this clone: Other DNA variants within this sample encode the same CDR3. The chain links TRBV19 to TRBJ2-7, with D hard to call. V gave up 1 base and J gave up 1 base, with 5 bases separating them. Germline V CDR1 and CDR2: LNHDA, SQIVND (reference sequence). The length of the CDR3 is 13 residues. The CDR3 protein is CASSIGGSYEQYF. The CDR3 region has the DNA TGTGCCAGTAGTATAGGGGGTTCCTACGAGCAGTACTTC.

The chain is built from TRBV5-1 and TRBJ1-4; no clear D gene. Germline V lookup: CDR1 SGHRS, CDR2 YFSETQ. The ends were cut back, 0 bases at V and 0 bases at J, with 15 bases in the middle. This CDR3 region has 18 residues. The CDR3 protein is CASSLEGYSAATNEKLFF. The CDR3 DNA is TGCGCCAGCAGCTTGGAGGGTTACAGCGCAGCAACTAATGAAAAACTGTTTTTT.

The V call is TRBV4-1, the J call TRBJ2-7; the D gene is possibly TRBD1 (5 bases). Germline values: CDR1 MGHRA, CDR2 YSYEKL. V lost 2 bases to trimming and J lost 6 bases, with 11 bases between them. The CDR3 consists of 13 residues. CDR3 DNA sequence: TGCGCCAGCAGCCAAATTCAGGGCAGCGAGCAGTACTTC. It encodes CASSQIQGSEQYF.

This sequence joins TRBV9 and TRBJ2-7, with a tentative D call TRBD2 (7 bases). The CDR3 runs 15 residues. CDR1 is SGDLS and CDR2 is YYNGEE in the germline V gene. The ends were cut back, 3 bases at V and 2 bases at J, with 15 bases in the middle. In nucleotides, the CDR3 is TGTGCCAGCAGCGCGGGGGGCACTGGAACCTACGAGCAGTACTTC. Translating it yields CASSAGGTGTYEQYF.

The V gene is TRBV5-4, the J gene TRBJ2-1, with D maybe TRBD1 (5 bases). V was cut by 2 bases and J by 7 bases, with 10 bases left in between. Germline-derived CDR1 and CDR2 are SGHNT and YYREEE (reference sequence). This CDR3 has 13 residues. The CDR3 DNA reads TGTGCCAGCAGCTTAGCAGGGTTAAATGAGCAGTTCTTC. Translation: CASSLAGLNEQFF. The entire variable domain, with the rest obtained from reference TRBV5-4 and TRBJ2-1, is as follows: ETGVTQSPTHLIKTRGQQVTLRCSSQSGHNTVSWYQQALGQGPQFIFQYYREEENGRGNFPPRFSGLQFPNYSSELNVNALELDDSALYLCASSLAGLNEQFFGPGTRLTVL.

The chain is built from TRBV4-2 and TRBJ2-2; TRBD2 aligns across 12 bases. This CDR3 comprises 20 residues. Germline V CDR1 and CDR2: LGHNA, YNFKEQ. The V segment lost 3 bases and the J segment 3 bases; nucleotides outside the gene matches: 14. CDR3 bases: TGTGCCAGCAGCCAGGACCGACACTGGACTAGCGGGACGTACACCGGGGAGCTGTTTTTT. Translating gives CASSQDRHWTSGTYTGELFF.

The chain recombines TRBV7-9 with TRBJ1-1; a weak D match, TRBD1 (5 bases). The CDR3 length is 14 residues. V gave up 7 bases and J gave up 0 bases, with 12 bases separating them. Germline values: CDR1 SEHNR, CDR2 FQNEAQ (reference sequence). The CDR3 DNA reads as TGTGCCAGCACCTTTGGGGGTTTGAACACTGAAGCTTTCTTT. It specifies CASTFGGLNTEAFF.

Here the CDR3 DNA reads TGTGCCAGTAGTAGGGATCATGAAAGGGATCAGTATGGCTACACCTTC. As protein: CASSRDHERDQYGYTF. The chain carries TRBV27 and TRBJ1-2; D is undetermined. The CDR3 spans 16 residues. CDR1 MNHEY and CDR2 SMNVEV come from the germline V gene (reference sequence). V lost 9 bases and J lost 5, with 25 bases in between.

The genes are TRBV14 and TRBJ2-7; TRBD1 matches at 9 bases. The J segment lost 2 bases and the V segment lost 4 bases, leaving 3 bases of the junction unmatched. CDR1 SGHDN and CDR2 FVKESK come from the germline V gene. CDR3 size: 14 residues. Written as DNA, the CDR3 is TGTGCCAGCAGCCCCGGGACAGGGACCTACGAGCAGTACTTC. It yields the protein CASSPGTGTYEQYF.

The chain has TRBV19 and TRBJ1-2; D unclear. Germline-derived CDR1 and CDR2 are LNHDA and SQIVND (reference sequence). The CDR3 totals 15 residues. Trimming shortened V by 7 bases and J by 4 bases, and 19 bases separated the two germline ends. The CDR3 loop is CASTPGPLPFYGYTF. CDR3 in DNA: TGTGCCAGTACCCCCGGACCGCTACCTTTCTATGGCTACACCTTC.

V usage is TRBV9 and J usage is TRBJ1-3; D gene ambiguous. The V gene's germline CDR1 is SGDLS and CDR2 YYNGEE. V was trimmed by 0 bases and J by 0 bases, leaving 7 bases between them. This CDR3 contains 15 residues. DNA for the CDR3: TGTGCCAGCAGCGTAGGACGCAGCTCTGGAAACACCATATATTTT. It encodes CASSVGRSSGNTIYF.

This chain connects TRBV27 to TRBJ2-7, with 7 bases identical to TRBD1. Germline CDR1 is MNHEY and CDR2 is SMNVEV (reference sequence). The CDR3 has 15 residues. V was clipped by 6 bases and J by 1 base; unmatched bases: 9. This CDR3 is CASSLGQAYSYEQYF. Here the CDR3 DNA reads TGTGCCAGCAGCCTTGGACAGGCCTATTCCTACGAGCAGTACTTC.

This sequence joins TRBV7-6 and TRBJ2-7; D uncertain. The CDR3 is 14 residues long. Trimming cost V 0 bases and J 1 base, with 7 bases left between them. CDR1 and CDR2 from the germline V gene are SGHVS and FNYEAQ. The CDR3 DNA reads TGTGCCAGCAGCTTAGCGGCCAGTTCCTACGAGCAGTACTTC. Encoded protein: CASSLAASSYEQYF.

The chain joins TRBV7-9 to TRBJ2-5, with 14 bases lining up with TRBD2. The CDR3 runs to 16 residues. CDR1 SEHNR and CDR2 FQNEAQ come from the germline V gene (reference sequence). V lost 6 bases and J lost 5; bases outside the gene matches: 8. This chain's CDR3 is CASSYGLAGGIETQYF. DNA of the CDR3: TGTGCCAGCAGTTACGGACTAGCGGGGGGTATTGAGACCCAGTACTTC.